This T cell receptor beta chain appears in the sequencing data of a study of identical twins. Germline assignment: CDR1 LGHDT and CDR2 YNNKEL (reference sequence). V was trimmed by 0 bases and J by 2 bases, leaving 9 bases between them. The CDR3 is made up of 15 amino acids. TCRdb called the 5' RACE reads again in MiXCR, with one record for every CDR3 protein. In the table there are about 1.7 million distinct CDR3 sequences, under 35% of which are singletons. The TCR was taken from a newborn girl in good health. The chain employs TRBV3-1 and TRBJ2-3, with D hard to call. The sequencing input was cord blood. The CDR3 is CASSQDGIHTDTQYF. The CDR3 DNA follows: TGTGCCAGCAGCCAAGATGGAATACACACAGATACGCAGTATTTT.